This T cell receptor (beta chain) was captured by sequencing in a study of cytomegalovirus exposure and HLA in healthy donors. Whole-study findings and limits: What a later analysis reportedly showed was that an Asian-associated ancestry cluster had fewer N-insertions than the roughly 700-donor mean. Immune exposure information available was restricted to CMV serostatus.

Points on this clone: Its antigen is not identified.

In germline, CDR1 is MDHEN, CDR2 SYDVKM. There are 15 residues in the CDR3. V shed 4 bases, J shed 7 bases, and the junction held 6 bases outside the gene matches. The PCR had 60 Vbeta and 13 Jbeta primers. Clones were sequenced by immunoSEQ multiplex PCR, and TCRdb holds only the in-frame ones, with some missing. The table lists more than 95,000 clones, approximately 80% of them singletons. The donors gave bone marrow, and they were healthy. The sequenced sample was PBMCs. The chain carries TRBV28 and TRBJ1-5; 11 bases line up with TRBD1. The sequence derives from a young man in good health and CMV-seronegative. The CDR3 loop reads CASSSGQGERQPQHF. DNA for the CDR3: TGTGCCAGCAGTTCGGGACAGGGGGAACGGCAGCCCCAGCATTTT.